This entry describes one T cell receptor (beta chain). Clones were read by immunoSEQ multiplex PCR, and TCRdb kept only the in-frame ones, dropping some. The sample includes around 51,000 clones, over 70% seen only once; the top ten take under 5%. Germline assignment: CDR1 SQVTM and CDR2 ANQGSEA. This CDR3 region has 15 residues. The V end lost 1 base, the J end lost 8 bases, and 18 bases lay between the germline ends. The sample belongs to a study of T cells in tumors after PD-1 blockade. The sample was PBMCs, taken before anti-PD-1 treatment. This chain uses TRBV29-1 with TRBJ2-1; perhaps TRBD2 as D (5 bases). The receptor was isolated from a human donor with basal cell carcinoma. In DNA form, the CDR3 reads TGCAGCGTTGAAGGAATTAGCGTATCGGTCGATGAGCAGTTCTTC. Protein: CSVEGISVSVDEQFF.